This T cell receptor beta chain emerged from a study of OX40 agonist ivuxolimab in advanced cancers. As for the study more broadly: Ivuxolimab was a fully human IgG2 agonistic monoclonal antibody targeting the costimulatory receptor OX40 (CD134). Of the approximately 53 patients in dose escalation, about 20 had hepatocellular carcinoma, some 15 had melanoma, 9 had renal cell carcinoma and 9 had head and neck cancer. Patients were allowed to have had prior anti-PD-1, anti-PD-L1 or anti-CTLA-4 therapy, and approximately 40% of the dose-escalation patients had previously received checkpoint inhibitors. The dose-escalation cohort was about 83% male with a mean age of around 64 years, ranging from roughly 20 to 80. Intravenous ivuxolimab was administered to patients every 2 weeks at six dose levels: 0.01, 0.1, 0.3, 1.5, 3 and 10 mg/kg. Three dose-escalation patients achieved partial responses, one with hepatocellular carcinoma and two with cutaneous melanoma. The paper covers the monotherapy dose-escalation part of the phase I ivuxolimab trial, which included N ≈ 57 patients. The purpose of peripheral TCRbeta sequencing was to test whether ivuxolimab changed TCR sequence diversity and led to clonal T-cell expansion.

The trial excluded patients who had a history of autoimmune disease or were on systemic immunosuppression. Peripheral blood for TCR sequencing was collected from all dose cohorts at baseline, on cycle 4 day 1, and on cycle 7 day 1. Samples were obtained from an open-label, multicenter, first-in-human phase I dose-escalation trial of ivuxolimab. Adults with locally advanced or metastatic melanoma, renal cell, hepatocellular, or head and neck squamous cell carcinoma were enrolled in the trial. CD4+ and CD8+ T cells were sorted separately from peripheral blood before TCR sequencing. Genomic DNA was extracted from sorted cells for sequencing of the TCRbeta CDR3 region. The immunoSEQ Assay was used to sequence the TCRbeta CDR3 regions. The source is immuneACCESS, and TCRdb retained only in-frame sequences with V and J called. Part of the clones is not carried over; for the studies checked, unresolved V genes explain less than half of this, and the remainder is unexplained. This sample comprises tens of thousands of clones, roughly 80% of them detected only once. The leading ten clones occupy 1.1% of the sample.

As concerns this clone: Its antigen is currently not known. There are no base qualities to consult, and no much larger clone falls within one base.

Study-level results and caveats: The antigen specificity of the peripheral T cells that underwent clonal expansion was not determined. Low levels of normalized T-cell clonal expansion were also seen in some patients who did not respond. At doses from 0.1 to 3.0 mg/kg, clonal expansion was seen in both CD4+ and CD8+ blood T cells between baseline and week 6. After ivuxolimab, CD8+ T cells had more expanded clones than CD4+ T cells on average. In the 0.1-3.0 mg/kg groups, partial responders were among the patients with the lowest normalized peripheral clonal expansion, particularly in CD8+ T cells.

The CDR3 spans 15 residues, from the cysteine through the phenylalanine. Only the CDR3 part of the read is kept: 45 bases, read in frame from the first base. Between the V and J ends, shortened by 5 bases and 3 bases respectively, the junction contains 17 bases. The germline V gene specifies SGHTA as CDR1 and FQGNSA as CDR2. The receptor was isolated from an adult with an advanced solid tumor such as melanoma, head and neck, liver or kidney cancer. The chain was built from TRBV7-2 and TRBJ2-7; TRBD1 is a possible D gene, resting on 5 matching bases. Sequences were derived from CD4+ or CD8+ T cells sorted from blood, sampled in a trial of the OX40 agonist ivuxolimab. The CDR3 is CASSGQGILGYEQYF. The DNA sequence is given as TGTGCCAGCAGCGGTCAGGGTATTCTTGGCTACGAGCAGTACTTC.